One and the same sample provided the 22 T cell receptor beta chains below, sequenced in a study of T-cell memory formation after mild COVID-19. One entry per CDR3 protein, called by TCRdb with MiXCR from the 5' RACE reads. The table includes about 170,000 distinct CDR3 sequences, roughly 13% detected once. The material sequenced was PBMCs or a T cell subset sorted from them (not recorded which). These receptors originate from a man aged 18 to 29 who had mild COVID-19 (a few samples of this study predate the infection). Cell type and time point are not known.

Here the CDR3 DNA reads TGTGCCAGCAGCTTAACTGGGGGGCGTTCCTACGAGCAGTACTTC. Residues: CASSLTGGRSYEQYF. The genes are TRBV7-9 and TRBJ2-7; the D call may be TRBD1 or TRBD2 (6 bases each). This CDR3 spans 15 amino acids. CDR1 and CDR2 (germline): SEHNR, FQNEAQ (reference sequence). The V end was cut by 2 bases, the J end by 1 base, with 12 bases between.

The chain is built from TRBV7-9 and TRBJ1-2, with a possible D match to TRBD1 (5 bases). CDR1 SEHNR and CDR2 FQNEAQ come from the germline V gene (reference sequence). V lost 7 bases to trimming and J lost 1 base, with 13 bases between them. This CDR3 is built from 14 residues. CDR3 residues: CASTFLGVNYGYTF. The CDR3 DNA sequence: TGTGCCAGCACCTTTTTGGGGGTTAACTATGGCTACACCTTC.

This chain connects TRBV4-1 to TRBJ1-5; 11 bases agree with TRBD1. The CDR3 sequence is 15 residues long. The germline gives CDR1 MGHRA, CDR2 YSYEKL. V was clipped by 4 bases and J by 6 bases; unmatched bases: 5. Here the CDR3 reads CASSRGTGGFQPQHF. The CDR3 region has the DNA TGCGCCAGCAGCCGGGGGACAGGGGGATTTCAGCCCCAGCATTTT.

This chain joins TRBV6-6 and TRBJ2-5, with D unresolved. The CDR3 runs to 12 residues. Per germline, CDR1 MNHNY and CDR2 SVGAGI (reference sequence). V lost 6 bases and J lost 0, with 5 bases in between. The CDR3 sequence: CASRTYQETQYF. The DNA for the CDR3 is TGTGCCAGCAGGACTTACCAAGAGACCCAGTACTTC.

In the case of this clonotype: One end of the junction fails to match germline, which may point to a read error. The chain carries TRBV2 and TRBJ2-5, with 14 nucleotides matching TRBD2. The CDR3 contains 15 residues. Germline CDR1 and CDR2: SNHLY and FYNNEI. The CDR3 spells CASNEAGTSGGQSNF. The CDR3 coding sequence is TGTGCCAGCAATGAAGCCGGGACTAGCGGGGGCCAGAGTAACTTC.

This chain uses TRBV15 with TRBJ2-2, with 10 bases aligning to TRBD2. V trimming: 2 bases; J trimming: 2 bases; junction bases outside the gene matches: 2. The germline V gene encodes CDR1 LNHNV and CDR2 YYDKDF (reference sequence). The CDR3 spans 16 residues. The CDR3 DNA is TGTGCCACCAGCAGAAGCGGGGGGGCTAACACCGGGGAGCTGTTTTTT. Translating it yields CATSRSGGANTGELFF.

This clonotype showed up many times. This sequence joins TRBV5-1 and TRBJ2-4; D not certain. The CDR3 is 15 amino acids. Germline CDR1 and CDR2: SGHRS and YFSETQ. Deletions cut 4 bases from V and 0 bases from J, with 11 bases between. The CDR3 spells CASSPSALAKNIQYF. DNA of the CDR3: TGCGCCAGCAGCCCGTCGGCCCTAGCCAAAAACATTCAGTACTTC.

The table lists this clonotype with a few counts. The chain combines TRBV10-3 with TRBJ1-5; 8 nucleotides align to TRBD1. Trimming removed 3 bases from V and 7 bases from J; junction bases left unmatched: 5. CDR1 and CDR2 (germline): ENHRY, SYGVKD. There are 14 residues in the CDR3. CDR3 protein: CAISDQGAEQPQHF. Written as DNA, the CDR3 is TGTGCCATCAGTGATCAGGGGGCTGAACAGCCCCAGCATTTT.

The chain uses TRBV2 and TRBJ2-5; D is perhaps TRBD2 (6 bases). Trimming stripped 7 bases from V and 0 bases from J, with 12 bases between. CDR3 length: 14 residues. Germline V CDR1 and CDR2: SNHLY, FYNNEI. CDR3 in amino acids: CASMEGMYQETQYF. The DNA for the CDR3 is TGTGCCAGCATGGAGGGGATGTACCAAGAGACCCAGTACTTC.

This clonotype was detected a few times. The genes are TRBV20-1 and TRBJ1-2, with D hard to call. The V and J ends lost 0 bases and 2 bases respectively, with 7 bases between them. Germline V CDR1 and CDR2: DFQATT, SNEGSKA (reference sequence). CDR3 length: 13 amino acids. The CDR3 region has the DNA TGCAGTGCTAGAGATTTGTCCAACTATGGCTACACCTTC. Its translation: CSARDLSNYGYTF.

This clonotype was detected many times. The chain is built from TRBV7-2 and TRBJ2-2, with a tentative D call TRBD2 (6 bases). Per the germline V gene, CDR1 is SGHTA and CDR2 is FQGNSA. The length of the CDR3 is 15 residues. With 0 bases removed from V and 5 bases from J, the gap between germline ends came to 10 bases. The CDR3 nucleotides are TGTGCCAGCAGCTTAGCGGGCGGGACTACCGGGGAGCTGTTTTTT. This codes for CASSLAGGTTGELFF.

The table lists this clonotype with a few counts. The chain has TRBV5-6 and TRBJ2-5; D gene uncertain. The V gene's germline CDR1 is SGHDT and CDR2 YYEEEE. The CDR3 covers 17 residues. Trimming took 3 bases from V and 2 from J, leaving 20 bases between them. CDR3: CASSSTTDTTEQETQYF. As DNA, the CDR3 is TGTGCCAGCAGCTCTACGACGGATACGACTGAACAAGAGACCCAGTACTTC.

This clonotype occurred many times. The J gene is TRBJ2-1, the V gene TRBV6-6, with D maybe TRBD1 (6 bases). Germline V gives CDR1 MNHNY, CDR2 SVGAGI (reference sequence). The V gene lost 2 bases and the J gene lost 0 bases, with 11 bases spanning the gap. This CDR3 has 16 amino acids. The CDR3 reads CASSYGGSGSYNEQFF. The CDR3 DNA reads as TGTGCCAGCAGTTACGGGGGCTCGGGCTCCTACAATGAGCAGTTCTTC.

There are many counts of this clonotype. The chain links TRBV7-6 to TRBJ2-1, with 9 bases lining up with TRBD2. V lost 6 bases and J lost 7; bases outside the gene matches: 16. CDR3 size: 17 residues. Germline values: CDR1 SGHVS, CDR2 FNYEAQ. CDR3 in DNA: TGTGCCAGCAGTTCACAACGGGTAGCGGGGGTTCGTAATGAGCAGTTCTTC. Protein product: CASSSQRVAGVRNEQFF.

This clonotype has at least ten counts. The V call is TRBV7-2, the J call TRBJ1-4; 8 nucleotides match TRBD1. This CDR3 has 15 residues. Trimming removed 5 bases from V and 7 bases from J; junction bases left unmatched: 9. The V gene's germline CDR1 is SGHTA and CDR2 FQGNSA. CDR3: CASSIETGVGEKLFF. The DNA of the CDR3 is TGTGCCAGCAGCATAGAGACAGGGGTTGGTGAAAAACTGTTTTTT.

V gene TRBV19 combines with J gene TRBJ1-4; TRBD1 agrees at 7 bases. The CDR3 runs to 14 residues. V shed 6 bases and J 3 bases; nucleotides not matched to a gene: 4. CDR1 is LNHDA and CDR2 is SQIVND in the germline V gene (reference sequence). CDR3 nucleotides: TGTGCCAGTAGCGTACAGGGGTCTAATGAAAAACTGTTTTTT. This sequence encodes CASSVQGSNEKLFF. Looking up the rest from reference TRBV19 and TRBJ1-4 gives the full variable domain: DGGITQSPKYLFRKEGQNVTLSCEQNLNHDAMYWYRQDPGQGLRLIYYSQIVNDFQKGDIAEGYSVSREKKESFPLTVTSAQKNPTAFYLCASSVQGSNEKLFFGSGTQLSVL.

This clonotype was recorded many times. This chain connects TRBV7-2 to TRBJ1-1; 10 bases agree with TRBD1. The CDR3 length is 17 residues. Trimming cost V 5 bases and J 4 bases; bases outside gene matches: 13. CDR1 and CDR2 from the germline V gene are SGHTA and FQGNSA. The CDR3 DNA follows: TGTGCCAGCAGCCCCCAGACAGGGGGCGATCTACGCACTGAAGCTTTCTTT. Protein sequence: CASSPQTGGDLRTEAFF.

V is TRBV7-2 and J is TRBJ1-6, with unresolved D. The CDR3 runs to 13 residues. Between the trimmed V and J ends, which lost 1 base and 8 bases, there was a span of 6 bases. Germline V lookup: CDR1 SGHTA, CDR2 FQGNSA. CDR3 amino acids: CASSLGIHSPLHF. The CDR3 DNA reads TGTGCCAGCAGCTTAGGCATTCATTCACCCCTCCACTTT.

The V gene is TRBV5-1, the J gene TRBJ2-7; tentatively, D is TRBD1 (6 bases). The CDR3 consists of 13 residues. The germline CDR1 and CDR2 sequences are SGHRS and YFSETQ. V was shortened by 5 bases and J by 3 bases, with 12 bases between the two germline ends. The CDR3 DNA is TGCGCCAGCAGACCGACACAGGGCTACGAGCAGTACTTC. This sequence encodes CASRPTQGYEQYF.

This clonotype was detected a few times. The V and J genes are TRBV3-1 and TRBJ1-2; D gene unclear. V was clipped by 1 base and J by 4 bases, with 10 bases between them. The CDR3 consists of 14 residues. CDR1 is LGHDT and CDR2 is YNNKEL in the germline V gene (reference sequence). Here the CDR3 DNA reads TGTGCCAGCAGCCAAGCCCGGGAGGGCTATGGCTACACCTTC. Protein product: CASSQAREGYGYTF. Complete variable domain (other parts from reference TRBV3-1 and TRBJ1-2): DTAVSQTPKYLVTQMGNDKSIKCEQNLGHDTMYWYKQDSKKFLKIMFSYNNKELIINETVPNRFSPKSPDKAHLNLHINSLELGDSAVYFCASSQAREGYGYTFGSGTRLTVV.

This clonotype was observed a few times. The chain is built from TRBV18 and TRBJ2-1; tentatively, D is TRBD1 or TRBD2 (5 bases each). From germline, CDR1 is KGHSH and CDR2 LQKENI. This CDR3 is 13 amino acids long. V was trimmed by 6 bases and J by 8 bases, leaving 14 bases between them. The CDR3 nucleotides read TGTGCCAGCTCTCGGGGCAGGATGGATGAGCAGTTCTTC. Its translation is CASSRGRMDEQFF.

This clonotype was counted many times. J is TRBJ1-6 and V is TRBV7-9, with TRBD1 as a possible D gene (6 bases). Germline CDR1 SEHNR, CDR2 FQNEAQ (reference sequence). Trimming pared 5 bases from V and 7 bases from J, leaving 9 bases between. This CDR3 spans 13 amino acids. CDR3 DNA: TGTGCCAGCAGCCCCACAGGGAATTCACCCCTCCACTTT. Amino acids: CASSPTGNSPLHF.